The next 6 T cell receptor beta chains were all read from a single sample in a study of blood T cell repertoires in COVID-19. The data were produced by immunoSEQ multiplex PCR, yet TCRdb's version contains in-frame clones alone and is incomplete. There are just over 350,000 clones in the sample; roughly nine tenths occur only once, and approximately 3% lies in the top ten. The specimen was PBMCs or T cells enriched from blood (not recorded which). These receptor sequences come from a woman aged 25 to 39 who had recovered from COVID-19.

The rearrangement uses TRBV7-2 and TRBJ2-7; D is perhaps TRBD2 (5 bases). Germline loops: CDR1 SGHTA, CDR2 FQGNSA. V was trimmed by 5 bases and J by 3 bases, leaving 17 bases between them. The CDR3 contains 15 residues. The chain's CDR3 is CASSGGAGLGYEQYF. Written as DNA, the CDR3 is TGTGCCAGCAGCGGAGGCGCCGGATTAGGCTACGAGCAGTACTTC.

The CDR3 DNA sequence: TGTGCCACCAGTGAACGTGGGAGGGCCACAGATACGCAGTATTTT. Its translation: CATSERGRATDTQYF. V is TRBV24-1 and J is TRBJ2-3, with 7 bases identical to TRBD2. Per the germline V gene, CDR1 is KGHDR and CDR2 is SFDVKD. V dropped 4 bases and J dropped 2; count of bases not matched to a gene: 5. The CDR3 length is 15 residues.

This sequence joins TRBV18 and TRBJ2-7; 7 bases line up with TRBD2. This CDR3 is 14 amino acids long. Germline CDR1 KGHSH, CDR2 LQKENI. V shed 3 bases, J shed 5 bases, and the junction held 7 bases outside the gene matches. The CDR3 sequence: CASSPASGQNEQYF. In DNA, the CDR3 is TGTGCCAGCTCACCTGCTAGCGGACAAAACGAGCAGTACTTC.

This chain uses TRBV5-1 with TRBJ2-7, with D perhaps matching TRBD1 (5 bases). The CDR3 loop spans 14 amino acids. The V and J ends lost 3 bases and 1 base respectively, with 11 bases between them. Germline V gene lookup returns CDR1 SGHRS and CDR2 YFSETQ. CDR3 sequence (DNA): TGCGCCAGCAGCTGGGCGCCAGGGTCCTACGAGCAGTACTTC. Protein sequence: CASSWAPGSYEQYF.

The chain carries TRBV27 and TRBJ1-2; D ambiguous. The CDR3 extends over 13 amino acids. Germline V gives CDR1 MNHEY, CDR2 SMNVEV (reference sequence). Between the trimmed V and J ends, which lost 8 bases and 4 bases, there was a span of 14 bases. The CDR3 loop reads CASGMGSTYGYTF. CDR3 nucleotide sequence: TGTGCCAGCGGCATGGGCTCTACCTATGGCTACACCTTC.

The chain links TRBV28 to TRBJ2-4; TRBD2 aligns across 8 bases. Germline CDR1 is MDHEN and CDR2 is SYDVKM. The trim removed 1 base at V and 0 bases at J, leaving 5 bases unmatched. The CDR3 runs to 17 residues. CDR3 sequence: CASSLLSGGEAKNIQYF. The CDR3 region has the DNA TGTGCCAGCAGTTTATTATCCGGGGGGGAAGCCAAAAACATTCAGTACTTC.